This T cell receptor (beta chain) was recorded in a study of PD-1 blockade in classical Hodgkin lymphoma. Study-level findings and limits: The causes of the repertoire differences, possibly disease activity or prior therapy, remain undefined. Healthy donors reportedly exceeded newly diagnosed patients in baseline TCR diversity. Complete responders had baseline diversity similar to newly diagnosed patients.

Measured with immunoSEQ multiplex PCR; TCRdb has only the in-frame clones, and not every one. The sample comprises around 99,000 clones, about four fifths of which are singletons, and less than 20% rests with the top ten. Notes on this clone: Its matching antigen is unknown.

The germline V gene encodes CDR1 ENHRY and CDR2 SYGVKD. The CDR3 extends over 15 amino acids. The V end was cut by 0 bases, the J end by 6 bases, with 13 bases between. All the patients suffered relapse after autologous stem cell transplantation, and brentuximab vedotin exposure differed. The starting material was peripheral blood mononuclear cells (PBMCs), obtained before the second cycle of nivolumab. The sequence came from a human donor with classical Hodgkin lymphoma. The chain couples TRBV10-3 to TRBJ2-3; TRBD2 is a possible D gene (7 bases). The CDR3 region has the DNA TGTGCCATCAGTGAGTCGGAGGGGGGGCCGGATACGCAGTATTTT. Protein: CAISESEGGPDTQYF.